This T cell receptor beta chain originates from a study of OX40 agonist ivuxolimab in advanced cancers. Across the whole study: Prior anti-PD-1, anti-PD-L1 or anti-CTLA-4 therapy did not bar entry, and more than 35% had some.

The sample holds one count of this clone. Its cognate antigen is unknown. This CDR3 comprises 13 residues. Trimming took 4 bases from V and 8 from J, leaving 9 bases between them. CDR1 SGHVS and CDR2 FNYEAQ come from the germline V gene. Study-level results: At 0.1 to 3.0 mg/kg and by week 6, CD4+ and CD8+ T cells in the blood had expanded clonally. The mean number of expanded clones was higher in CD8+ T cells than in CD4+.

Data came from immunoSEQ multiplex PCR; TCRdb stores just in-frame clones and leaves some out. The table includes fewer than 95,000 clones, under 90% detected once. Specimen: CD4+ or CD8+ T cells sorted from blood, collected in a trial of the OX40 agonist ivuxolimab. The chain has TRBV7-6 and TRBJ1-6; no definite D call. This receptor was obtained from an adult with an advanced solid tumor such as melanoma, head and neck, liver or kidney cancer. CDR3 region: CASSSVMHSPLHF. The CDR3 DNA follows: TGTGCCAGCAGCTCAGTGATGCATTCACCCCTCCACTTT.